Below, one T cell receptor (beta chain) is given with its context. Its antigen remains unknown. Trimming pared 4 bases from V and 3 bases from J, leaving 14 bases between. Germline loops: CDR1 LGHDT, CDR2 YNNKEL (reference sequence). CDR3 length: 15 amino acids. These data originate in a study of early T cells in non-severe SARS-CoV-2 infection. As for the study in general: Chains were not paired, and sequencing was done on bulk RNA from unsorted whole blood.

Unique molecular identifiers were added to individual cDNA molecules. TCRdb reprocessed the 5' RACE reads via MiXCR and lists one record per CDR3 protein. The data contain about 40,000 distinct CDR3 sequences, 23% of them singletons. The study, taken as a whole, reports: Clonotype matching in VDJdb favored anti-spike CD8 responses and did not capture private and CD4 specificities.

This sample comprised whole blood, obtained at baseline. This receptor was taken from an adult who was a healthcare worker with PCR-confirmed SARS-CoV-2 infection or an uninfected control (not recorded which). The chain joins TRBV3-1 to TRBJ2-3; D could derive from TRBD1 or TRBD2 (7 bases each). The CDR3 nucleotides are TGTGCCAGCAGCCCAGGGGGGGCCAGGACAGATACGCAGTATTTT. Amino acid sequence: CASSPGGARTDTQYF.